This T cell receptor (beta chain) originates from a study of blood T cells in healthy people across ages. This clonotype was seen ten or more times. Alongside a J-beta primer mix, a sample-barcoded 5' primer served in a second PCR lasting 7 to 11 cycles. Tagging of each cDNA molecule was performed by a template-switch adaptor with 12 random nucleotides. TCRdb reanalysed the 5' RACE reads using MiXCR and keeps one entry per CDR3 protein. The data show hundreds of thousands of distinct CDR3 sequences, 52% seen once. Trimming stripped 3 bases from V and 9 bases from J, with 12 bases between. The CDR3 loop spans 12 amino acids. Germline CDR1 and CDR2: SGHRS and YFSETQ. Donation came from healthy Caucasian individuals in Russia who were aged roughly 6 to 95.

This receptor was identified in a woman older than 75 in good health. The chain recombines TRBV5-1 with TRBJ2-5; D perhaps matches TRBD2 (5 bases). The sequenced sample consisted of blood. CDR3 loop: CASSYQMEAQYF. In nucleotides, the CDR3 is TGCGCCAGCAGCTATCAAATGGAGGCCCAGTACTTC. The entire variable domain, with the rest obtained from reference TRBV5-1 and TRBJ2-5, is as follows: KAGVTQTPRYLIKTRGQQVTLSCSPISGHRSVSWYQQTPGQGLQFLFEYFSETQRNKGNFPGRFSGRQFSNSRSEMNVSTLELGDSALYLCASSYQMEAQYFGPGTRLLVL.